The clone carrying this TCR beta chain was observed many times. TCR beta CDR3 regions were amplified from RNA transcripts. After a first-round RT-PCR with HTBI primers, a second-round multiplex PCR was run. TCRdb re-called the multiplex PCR reads through MiXCR, storing one row per CDR3 protein. The sample has a few hundred thousand distinct CDR3 sequences; roughly 17% are singletons. This specimen belongs to a study of Graves' ophthalmopathy and Graves' hyperthyroidism. Germline V gene lookup returns CDR1 MNHNS and CDR2 SASEGT. J lost 3 bases, V lost 4 bases, and 9 bases had no gene match. This CDR3 comprises 16 residues.

V is TRBV6-1 and J is TRBJ2-7; 10 bases match TRBD1. The sequenced sample was peripheral blood. The sequence was obtained from an adult woman with stable Graves' hyperthyroidism. CDR3 protein: CASSAPRDRGGYEQYF. The CDR3 nucleotides are TGTGCCAGCAGTGCGCCCCGGGACAGGGGAGGCTACGAGCAGTACTTC.